This paragraph reports one TCR beta chain. The target antigen is unknown. This CDR3 spans 14 amino acids. Germline CDR1 is SGDLS and CDR2 is YYNGEE. Trimming at V came to 0 bases and at J to 8 bases, leaving 6 bases not matched to a gene. This entry is derived from a study of shared clonotypes between healthy human individuals. Scientists sequenced DNA from unsorted PBMC on ten immunoSEQ deep assay plates. Assay: immunoSEQ multiplex PCR; the TCRdb copy retains only in-frame clones and omits some. The table includes under 600,000 clones, just over 75% detected once. Study conclusions and caveats: Enrolling few donors narrowed the genetic and exposure-history diversity that was represented.

The sequence was collected from a woman aged 40 to 50 in good health. Some clones in this sample may be carry-over from other donors' samples. The rearrangement links TRBV9 to TRBJ1-2, with 8 bases lining up with TRBD1. The sequenced material came from PBMCs. As DNA, the CDR3 is TGTGCCAGCAGCGTAGCCCCAGGGGGCGGGGGCTACACCTTC. This gives the protein CASSVAPGGGGYTF.